The clone carrying this T cell receptor beta chain was detected many times. Antigen specificity is unknown. Unique molecular identifiers were used in preparing the TCRbeta library. TCRdb redid the calling of the PCR reads with MiXCR, one entry per CDR3 protein. The table includes a few hundred thousand distinct CDR3 sequences, about an eighth detected once. There are 15 residues in the CDR3. The J segment lost 3 bases and the V segment lost 5 bases, leaving 9 bases of the junction unmatched. These data are taken from a study of T-cell reconstitution after alpha-beta-depleted transplantation in children. Study observations and caveats: There were reportedly several hundred expanded graft clones from which alpha-beta T cells came about two months after transplant. Some patients' high day-60 TCRbeta diversity was attributed to recipient cells surviving conditioning.

This chain joins TRBV12-3 or TRBV12-4 and TRBJ2-5; 7 nucleotides align to TRBD1. The clonotype was recovered from a male patient aged 10 to 17 who had a stem cell transplant for acute myeloid leukemia, so the T cells may come from the graft donor. The sample in question was PBMCs, mostly from graft donor cells, obtained 360 days after TCRalphabeta/CD19-depleted stem cell transplant. CDR3 protein: CASSPGTAQEETQYF. CDR3 nucleotide sequence: TGTGCCAGCAGTCCTGGGACAGCCCAGGAAGAGACCCAGTACTTC.